This TCR beta chain was captured by sequencing in a study of T cell responses to AZD1222 COVID-19 vaccine. Recipients boosted at about 4 weeks or about 12 weeks are pooled. Profiled with immunoSEQ multiplex PCR; TCRdb holds only in-frame clones, not every one. The sample contains more than 80,000 clones, 75% to 90% of which appear only once. The length of the CDR3 is 15 residues. Germline values: CDR1 SNHLY, CDR2 FYNNEI. V shed 5 bases, J shed 6 bases, and the junction held 11 bases outside the gene matches. This clonotype was sampled from an adult who received the AZD1222 COVID-19 vaccine. Sequenced here: peripheral blood, sampled 28 days after the second AZD1222 dose. This rearrangement joins TRBV2 to TRBJ2-7; 9 nucleotides match TRBD1. CDR3 bases: TGTGCCAGCAGTAAGGCCGGGACAGGGTTAGGCGAGCAGTACTTC. Translating gives CASSKAGTGLGEQYF.